These 18 T cell receptor beta chains came from one sample sequenced in a study of response to subunit inactivated influenza vaccine. Using its own MiXCR run on the RT-PCR reads, TCRdb lists one record per CDR3 protein. The top ten hold about 7.6% of the sample, which has hundreds of thousands of distinct CDR3 sequences, 12% to 15% seen once. The sample in question was PBMCs from blood, obtained 14 to 15 days before vaccination. The receptors come from a man aged 45-60 years who received an inactivated influenza vaccine.

The chain has TRBV7-2 and TRBJ2-7; D call uncertain. CDR3 size: 11 residues. CDR1 SGHTA and CDR2 FQGNSA come from the germline V gene. V was pared by 1 base and J by 5 bases, with 3 bases between. The CDR3 DNA reads as TGTGCCAGCAGCTTAGATCACGAGCAGTACTTC. This gives the protein CASSLDHEQYF.

This clonotype was counted between two and nine times. The genes are TRBV7-2 and TRBJ2-7; no firm D call. CDR1 and CDR2 from the germline V gene are SGHTA and FQGNSA. Trimming removed 2 bases from V and 6 bases from J, with 5 bases in between. The CDR3 totals 11 residues. CDR3 amino acids: CASSLWSEQYF. The CDR3 nucleotides are TGTGCCAGCAGCTTATGGTCCGAGCAGTACTTC.

A single count supports this clonotype. The V call is TRBV7-9, the J call TRBJ2-1; 9 nucleotides match TRBD2. With 5 bases clipped from V and 13 bases from J, the junction kept 3 bases outside the gene matches. The CDR3 runs to 11 residues. CDR1 is SEHNR, CDR2 FQNEAQ, per germline (reference sequence). Here the CDR3 reads CASSPSGDQFF. CDR3 in DNA: TGTGCCAGCAGCCCTAGCGGGGACCAGTTCTTC.

This clonotype was seen at least ten times. V gene TRBV29-1 combines with J gene TRBJ2-7; TRBD1 agrees at 7 bases. V shed 6 bases and J 2 bases; nucleotides not matched to a gene: 7. Germline V gives CDR1 SQVTM, CDR2 ANQGSEA. This CDR3 spans 13 amino acids. CDR3 region: CSVTGTAAYEQYF. In DNA, the CDR3 is TGCAGCGTAACCGGGACAGCAGCCTACGAGCAGTACTTC.

This chain uses TRBV20-1 with TRBJ2-1; TRBD1 might be the D (6 bases). V lost 3 bases to trimming and J lost 1 base, with 22 bases between them. The CDR3 length is 18 residues. The germline V gene has CDR1 DFQATT and CDR2 SNEGSKA (reference sequence). The CDR3 is CSASLGQRLEASYNEQFF. As DNA, the CDR3 is TGCAGTGCTAGCCTCGGACAGCGCCTTGAGGCTTCCTACAATGAGCAGTTCTTC.

This clonotype was counted between two and nine times. The rearrangement links TRBV28 to TRBJ2-2; TRBD2 agrees at 9 bases. The CDR3 length is 16 residues. Losses at the gene ends were 4 bases for V and 3 bases for J; bases not matched to a gene: 6. Germline loops: CDR1 MDHEN, CDR2 SYDVKM. The CDR3 loop reads CASSSLAGDDTGELFF. CDR3 DNA sequence: TGTGCCAGCAGTTCGTTAGCGGGAGATGACACCGGGGAGCTGTTTTTT.

The chain couples TRBV24-1 to TRBJ2-5; TRBD2 agrees at 13 bases. V trimming: 3 bases; J trimming: 4 bases; junction bases outside the gene matches: 4. Germline CDR1 reads KGHDR; CDR2 reads SFDVKD. The CDR3 spans 16 residues. Written as DNA, the CDR3 is TGTGCCACCAGTGATACTAGCGGGGGGGCCCGAGAGACCCAGTACTTC. This codes for CATSDTSGGARETQYF.

The CDR3 region has the DNA TGTGCCAGCAGCTTAGTCCGCCAAGCGGGGATCCCTTACGAGCAGTACTTC. This codes for CASSLVRQAGIPYEQYF. The V call is TRBV7-9, the J call TRBJ2-7, with TRBD2 identical over 7 bases. V dropped 1 base and J dropped 4; count of bases not matched to a gene: 13. The germline V gene encodes CDR1 SEHNR and CDR2 FQNEAQ (reference sequence). The CDR3 covers 17 residues. The full variable domain, with the rest looked up from reference TRBV7-9 and TRBJ2-7, is DTGVSQNPRHKITKRGQNVTFRCDPISEHNRLYWYRQTLGQGPEFLTYFQNEAQLEKSRLLSDRFSAERPKGSFSTLEIQRTEQGDSAMYLCASSLVRQAGIPYEQYFGPGTRLTVT.

This clonotype has a handful of counts. In DNA form, the CDR3 reads TGCAGTGCTCTCGACGGCCCTACTGAAGCTTTCTTT. It yields the protein CSALDGPTEAFF. This chain connects TRBV20-1 to TRBJ1-1; no clear D gene. The CDR3 covers 12 residues. V lost 5 bases and J 5 bases, leaving 12 bases between the germline ends. The V gene's germline CDR1 is DFQATT and CDR2 SNEGSKA (reference sequence).

In its sample, this clonotype was seen a few times. This sequence joins TRBV20-1 and TRBJ2-7, with 9 positions matching TRBD2. From germline, CDR1 is DFQATT and CDR2 SNEGSKA (reference sequence). The V gene end was trimmed by 0 bases and the J gene end by 2 bases; junction bases not matched to a gene: 17. The CDR3 contains 19 residues. The CDR3 protein is CSAREFASGINKHPYEQYF. Here the CDR3 DNA reads TGCAGTGCTAGAGAATTTGCTAGCGGGATTAACAAACACCCCTACGAGCAGTACTTC.

Here the CDR3 DNA reads TGTGCCAGCAGTTTAACCCGGACAGCTGGGGCCAACGTCCTGACTTTC. Its translation is CASSLTRTAGANVLTF. The V gene is TRBV28, the J gene TRBJ2-6; D is perhaps TRBD1 (6 bases). The CDR3 contains 16 residues. From germline, CDR1 is MDHEN and CDR2 SYDVKM. The V gene lost 2 bases and the J gene lost 2 bases, with 10 bases spanning the gap.

This clonotype was detected a few times. V gene TRBV7-9 combines with J gene TRBJ2-6; a possible D gene is TRBD1 (6 bases). Germline CDR1 is SEHNR and CDR2 is FQNEAQ (reference sequence). The V end lost 3 bases, the J end lost 0 bases, and 9 bases lay between the germline ends. The CDR3 extends over 16 amino acids. The CDR3 sequence is CASSFGGLSGANVLTF. Written as DNA, the CDR3 is TGTGCCAGCAGCTTTGGGGGCCTCTCTGGGGCCAACGTCCTGACTTTC.

The rearrangement joins TRBV24-1 to TRBJ2-1; TRBD2 matches 15 bases. Trimming cost V 2 bases and J 2 bases; bases outside gene matches: 12. The CDR3 totals 21 residues. From germline, CDR1 is KGHDR and CDR2 SFDVKD. CDR3 coding DNA: TGTGCCACCAGTGATTCCCCGGGACTAGCGGGGGGTAACCTTCCCTACAATGAGCAGTTCTTC. It yields the protein CATSDSPGLAGGNLPYNEQFF.

The chain combines TRBV2 with TRBJ1-1; TRBD1 aligns across 7 bases. Germline-derived CDR1 and CDR2 are SNHLY and FYNNEI. Trimming at V came to 7 bases and at J to 1 base, leaving 9 bases not matched to a gene. The CDR3 is made up of 15 amino acids. CDR3 residues: CASKLGGQRNTEAFF. In DNA, the CDR3 is TGTGCCAGCAAGCTCGGGGGACAGAGGAACACTGAAGCTTTCTTT. Based on the CDR3 plus reference TRBV2 and TRBJ1-1, the full variable domain is EPEVTQTPSHQVTQMGQEVILRCVPISNHLYFYWYRQILGQKVEFLVSFYNNEISEKSEIFDDQFSVERPDGSNFTLKIRSTKLEDSAMYFCASKLGGQRNTEAFFGQGTRLTVV.

The CDR3 DNA reads as TGTGCCACCAGTGATTTGCAAGGGCGCGGGGAGCTGTTTTTT. This gives the protein CATSDLQGRGELFF. The chain joins TRBV24-1 to TRBJ2-2; D is uncertain. The CDR3 has 14 residues. CDR1 and CDR2 from the germline V gene are KGHDR and SFDVKD. The V end was cut by 0 bases, the J end by 7 bases, with 8 bases between.

This chain joins TRBV27 and TRBJ1-1, with 7 positions matching TRBD1. The V gene's germline CDR1 is MNHEY and CDR2 SMNVEV (reference sequence). The ends lost 6 bases at V and 0 bases at J; junction bases unmatched: 13. The CDR3 spans 17 residues. The CDR3 coding sequence is TGTGCCAGCAGAAGGATAGACAGGGAGGACTTGAACACTGAAGCTTTCTTT. Protein product: CASRRIDREDLNTEAFF.

This chain uses TRBV20-1 with TRBJ2-3; TRBD2 agrees at 7 bases. There are 14 residues in the CDR3. V gave up 2 bases and J gave up 1 base; unmatched junction bases: 3. CDR1 and CDR2 (germline): DFQATT, SNEGSKA (reference sequence). CDR3 nucleotides: TGCAGTGCTAGATCCACTAGCGGCACAGATACGCAGTATTTT. Translation: CSARSTSGTDTQYF.

A few counts support this clonotype. In DNA form, the CDR3 reads TGTGCCAGCAGCCAAATCATGAACACTGAAGCTTTCTTT. Translated, it gives CASSQIMNTEAFF. This rearrangement joins TRBV3-1 to TRBJ1-1; no clear D gene. Trimming removed 2 bases from V and 0 bases from J, with 4 bases in between. CDR3 length equals 13 residues. CDR1 and CDR2 from the germline V gene are LGHDT and YNNKEL (reference sequence).